What follows are 11 T cell receptor beta chains derived from one specimen sequenced in a study of shared clonotypes between healthy human individuals. Libraries were prepared by immunoSEQ multiplex PCR; TCRdb keeps only in-frame clonotypes and omits some of them. The sample lists around 650,000 clones, roughly 96% seen once, with less than 0.13% in the top ten. Terminally differentiated effector memory CD45RA+ cells were excluded from the naive CD8 cells, which were CD45RO-negative and positively selected for CCR7. The sequencing sample was made of naive CD8+ T cells sorted from blood. All receptors derive from a woman in her thirties in good health.

The V and J genes are TRBV6-5 and TRBJ1-2; 8 positions agree with TRBD1. Germline CDR1 reads MNHEY; CDR2 reads SVGAGI. The CDR3 is made up of 14 amino acids. With V trimmed by 2 bases and J by 8 bases, 7 bases remained unmatched. The DNA of the CDR3 is TGTGCCAGCAGTTACGCGGACAGGGTCGAGGGCTACACCTTC. It is translated as CASSYADRVEGYTF.

The V call is TRBV7-9, the J call TRBJ2-1; the D gene is possibly TRBD2 (6 bases). CDR1 SEHNR and CDR2 FQNEAQ come from the germline V gene (reference sequence). V was pared by 0 bases and J by 4 bases, with 16 bases between. The CDR3 extends over 17 amino acids. DNA of the CDR3: TGTGCCAGCAGCTTAGCGGGTCCGGGAGCGGATTACAATGAGCAGTTCTTC. Its translation: CASSLAGPGADYNEQFF.

This clone was recorded once. The chain combines TRBV5-6 with TRBJ2-7, with 13 bases fitting TRBD2. CDR3 length: 17 residues. J lost 6 bases, V lost 0 bases, and 9 bases had no gene match. The germline gives CDR1 SGHDT, CDR2 YYEEEE. CDR3 residues: CASSLVLAGGNIREQYF. DNA for the CDR3: TGTGCCAGCAGCTTGGTACTAGCGGGGGGGAACATACGCGAGCAGTACTTC. The whole variable domain, filled in from reference TRBV5-6 and TRBJ2-7, reads DAGVTQSPTHLIKTRGQQVTLRCSPKSGHDTVSWYQQALGQGPQFIFQYYEEEERQRGNFPDRFSGHQFPNYSSELNVNALLLGDSALYLCASSLVLAGGNIREQYFGPGTRLTVT.

V gene TRBV27 combines with J gene TRBJ1-1, with 8 bases identical to TRBD1. Looked up from germline, CDR1 is MNHEY and CDR2 is SMNVEV (reference sequence). J lost 5 bases, V lost 6 bases, and 5 bases had no gene match. CDR3 length equals 13 residues. This CDR3 reads CASRAGQGTEAFF. The CDR3 nucleotides are TGTGCCAGCAGGGCTGGACAGGGTACTGAAGCTTTCTTT.

The chain is built from TRBV27 and TRBJ2-3; D remains unclear. Germline V gene sequence: CDR1 MNHEY, CDR2 SMNVEV (reference sequence). This CDR3 spans 17 amino acids. Trimming removed 1 base from V and 2 bases from J, with 16 bases in between. In nucleotides, the CDR3 is TGTGCCAGCAGTTTATTATCCGGCGAAACTATCACAGATACGCAGTATTTT. Encoded protein: CASSLLSGETITDTQYF.

The chain couples TRBV5-6 to TRBJ2-7; D is possibly TRBD2 (5 bases). The length of the CDR3 is 14 residues. V lost 3 bases to trimming and J lost 4 bases, with 14 bases between them. CDR1 and CDR2 from the germline V gene are SGHDT and YYEEEE. The DNA of the CDR3 is TGTGCCAGCAGCTCCCCGGGCCCGGGATACGAGCAGTACTTC. Residues: CASSSPGPGYEQYF.

This clone was seen only a few times. V is TRBV28 and J is TRBJ2-1, with D perhaps matching TRBD1 (6 bases). The CDR3 is made up of 15 amino acids. V lost 3 bases, J lost 6 bases, and 15 bases lay in between. CDR1 is MDHEN and CDR2 is SYDVKM in the germline V gene. CDR3 region: CASSFPALTGNEQFF. The CDR3 DNA sequence: TGTGCCAGCAGTTTTCCGGCGTTGACAGGCAATGAGCAGTTCTTC. The entire variable domain, with the rest obtained from reference TRBV28 and TRBJ2-1, is as follows: DVKVTQSSRYLVKRTGEKVFLECVQDMDHENMFWYRQDPGLGLRLIYFSYDVKMKEKGDIPEGYSVSREKKERFSLILESASTNQTSMYLCASSFPALTGNEQFFGPGTRLTVL.

CDR3 sequence: CAVSSGIYNEQFF. DNA for the CDR3: TGTGCCGTTTCCAGCGGGATCTACAATGAGCAGTTCTTC. The chain carries TRBV27 and TRBJ2-1; 7 nucleotides align to TRBD2. Germline assignment: CDR1 MNHEY and CDR2 SMNVEV (reference sequence). The CDR3 spans 13 residues. Trimming removed 11 bases from V and 3 bases from J; junction bases left unmatched: 7.

The chain couples TRBV29-1 to TRBJ1-2, with D possibly being TRBD1 (6 bases). CDR3 length: 16 amino acids. The germline CDR1 and CDR2 sequences are SQVTM and ANQGSEA. V was trimmed by 1 base and J by 1 base, leaving 16 bases between them. The CDR3 DNA follows: TGCAGCGTTGAAGGACCCCAGCAGGGGAGTAACTATGGCTACACCTTC. This sequence encodes CSVEGPQQGSNYGYTF.

Notes on this clone: Other DNA variants within this sample encode the same CDR3. The rearrangement links TRBV14 to TRBJ2-7; D ambiguous. Trimming stripped 2 bases from V and 1 base from J, with 0 bases between. The length of the CDR3 is 11 residues. Germline-derived CDR1 and CDR2 are SGHDN and FVKESK. Here the CDR3 reads CASSQSYEQYF. In DNA form, the CDR3 reads TGTGCCAGCAGCCAATCCTACGAGCAGTACTTC.

This rearrangement joins TRBV9 to TRBJ2-3; 9 bases are a match to TRBD2. V shed 3 bases and J 6 bases; nucleotides not matched to a gene: 8. The CDR3 has 15 amino acids. The germline CDR1 and CDR2 sequences are SGDLS and YYNGEE. CDR3 in amino acids: CASSEGGGRGDTQYF. The CDR3 bases are TGTGCCAGCAGCGAAGGGGGCGGGAGGGGTGATACGCAGTATTTT.